This record covers a single T cell receptor beta chain. This sample is part of a study of CD8+ T cells in alopecia areata. The CDR3 consists of 15 residues. V gave up 6 bases and J gave up 4 bases; unmatched junction bases: 14. Germline-derived CDR1 and CDR2 are SQVTM and ANQGSEA. The investigators collected lesional scalp punch biopsies and peripheral blood from alopecia areata patients. Reverse transcribed after extraction, RNA yielded cDNA as the sequencing template. Sequenced by immunoSEQ multiplex PCR; TCRdb stores in-frame clones only, minus some. The sample consists of 95,000 to 120,000 clones, 58% of them appearing once.

The chain employs TRBV29-1 and TRBJ1-1; 7 bases align to TRBD1. The material sequenced was NKG2D-low CD8+ T cells sorted from blood. This TCR was recovered from a human donor with alopecia areata. The DNA of the CDR3 is TGCAGCGTCCGGGACAGAGACGTCCACAGCACTGAAGCTTTCTTT. The encoded protein is CSVRDRDVHSTEAFF.